The present T cell receptor (beta chain) was sequenced within a study of blood T cells in healthy people across ages (dated by TCRdb to between 2015 and 2016). With respect to the entire study: In model experiments, roughly one uniquely barcoded TCR beta cDNA molecule per two T cells was captured by template switching. To track age-related changes in TCR beta repertoire diversity, the study relied on deep sequencing normalized with unique cDNA molecular identifiers. The donors were divided into four age groups: young (average about 15 years), middle-aged (about 41), aged (around 59) and long-lived (roughly 82). Using the same blood draw, the study looked at two additional independent replicas of 1 million unique cDNA reads for two donors, one aged 18 to 30 and the other aged 80 or older. General conclusions and limits of the study: There was a strong correlation between observed TCR beta diversity and the percentage of naive T cells measured by flow cytometry. As age increased, observed TCR beta diversity per million T cells dropped in a roughly linear way, and a significant reduction was already evident by age approximately 40. Estimates of total diversity based on one million sequenced T cells were regarded as lower bounds and as underestimates. Because the CMV infection status of the donors was unknown, age-related changes in expanded clonotypes may potentially have been confounded. Conclusive comparison of naive and antigen-experienced compartments was prevented by the profiling of bulk unsorted PBMCs. Compared with the aged group, the long-lived group had more naive CD4+ T cells, fewer expanded clones and increased TCR diversity, a pattern suggesting age selection.

The V and J ends are trimmed by 8 bases and 0 bases, leaving 17 bases between them. The germline V gene yields MNHEY for CDR1 and SVGAGI for CDR2. From the cysteine up to the phenylalanine, the CDR3 has a length of 16 residues. Only CDR3 DNA is held: 48 bases, read in frame from base 1. Concerning this clonotype: Its antigen specificity is not known. Per-nucleotide qualities are absent, and no much larger clonotype sits a single base away.

Library generation was performed with 5' RACE. Sequencing instrument: Illumina HiSeq 2500. The second PCR ran for roughly 6 to 11 cycles and used a J-beta primer mix along with a sample-barcoded 5' primer. A unique molecular identifier was introduced onto each TCR beta cDNA molecule by a template-switch 5' adaptor carrying 12 random nucleotides. Each sample yielded at least 2.5 million CDR3-containing paired-end reads. First-strand cDNA synthesis was performed from all RNA using the Mint cDNA synthesis kit, with priming by a TRBC-specific oligonucleotide. Following uracil-DNA glycosylase treatment, all cDNA underwent a first 18-cycle PCR with the universal primers M1SS and BC2_uni_R. In the original analysis: For normalization, 1 million high-quality reads, each with a distinct molecular identifier, were randomly selected from each sample. Reads sharing molecular identifiers were discarded rather than binned into consensus sequences. MiTCR, with a Q25 quality threshold and the strictest error-elimination algorithm, was used for CDR3 identification, clonotype clustering and error correction. A nonparametric unseen species model using Euler transformation provided a lower-bound estimate of total TCR beta diversity. In-frame beta chains were kept once TCRdb had trimmed the public reads at Q25 with fastp and called clones with MiXCR. Duplicate CDR3 protein sequences are folded into a single record with the most common DNA and genes. For this entry, the V and J calls and clone size follow TCRdb and not the study's own pipeline. The sample contains fewer than 600,000 distinct CDR3 sequences, roughly a quarter of them found a single time. The ten biggest clones cover approximately 3.3% of the sample.

The donors were some 36 Caucasian individuals from Russia, aged roughly 6 to 90 years, who were systemically healthy. About 9.6 milliliters of peripheral blood were collected from each donor into EDTA-treated Vacutainer tubes. Ficoll-Paque density-gradient centrifugation was used to isolate PBMCs, with at least 7 million obtained per sample. Trizol reagent was used to extract total RNA from PBMCs, with at least 6 micrograms per sample. Naive CD45RAhigh/CD27high T cell percentages were measured by flow cytometry on a PBMC aliquot from every donor. This sample was shared with a second study, whose subject was T cells of mothers and their children. Per that second paper: The donors were nine systemically healthy Caucasian individuals, made up of three mothers and their six children. cDNA synthesis used all of the extracted RNA, with approximately 1.4 ug of RNA in each 15 ul reaction. In the second PCR, sample barcodes and 2-4 random nucleotides were introduced via the M1S primer. More than 8 million TCR beta CDR3 reads were obtained from each mother, and approximately 3 million reads were obtained from each child. TCR recombination output is similarly shaped by thymic selection in related and unrelated pairs, with a minor effect exerted by inherited differences. Normalized repertoire overlap in related mother-child pairs was always slightly higher than in unrelated mother-child pairs, but the difference was never significant. With a sensitivity of about 100 clones per million clonotypes, no persistent microchimeric T cell clones were detected. In the study, deep NGS was used to compare the TCR beta repertoires of mothers and children, and features distinguishing related mother-child pairs from unrelated individuals were sought. Mothers averaged 40 +/- 4 years of age and children averaged approximately 11 +/- 4 years. After adapter ligation was performed with NEBNext reagents, the libraries were sequenced on an Illumina HiSeq 2000 with 100+100 nt paired-end reads. To prevent cross-contamination, the mother and child libraries were prepared a month apart and were sequenced in separate runs. Between about 500,000 and 2,100,000 distinct TCR beta clonotypes were identified per donor. Naive TCR beta clonotypes were estimated from low-frequency clonotypes matched to each donor's FACS-determined naive share, without sorting.

Input material: blood. This TCR was recovered from a boy aged 2 to 9 in good health. Rearrangement joined TRBV6-5 to TRBJ1-3; the D gene is possibly TRBD1, with 6 bases matching. The DNA sequence is TGTGCCAGCCGCCCAATTACAGGGAGCTCTGGAAACACCATATATTTT. This translates into CASRPITGSSGNTIYF.